This T cell receptor beta chain was sequenced for a study of neurological immune-mediated disorders. With 10-nucleotide random UMIs, 5'RACE was used to make the cDNA. TCRdb ran MiXCR on the 5' RACE reads and lists one entry per CDR3 protein. Altogether tens of thousands of distinct CDR3 sequences are present, more than 9.5% being singletons, with the ten largest covering about 10%. This clonotype was detected ten times or more. Per germline, CDR1 SGHRS and CDR2 YFSETQ. This CDR3 comprises 13 residues. Trimming pared 5 bases from V and 1 base from J, leaving 9 bases between. The receptor's source is a woman in her fifties or sixties with HTLV-1-associated myelopathy (HAM/TSP). J is TRBJ1-1 and V is TRBV5-1; tentatively, D is TRBD1 (5 bases). The sequencing input was PBMCs. The CDR3 coding sequence is TGCGCCAGCAGTCGACAGTGGAACACTGAAGCTTTCTTT. Protein: CASSRQWNTEAFF.